This TCR beta chain was obtained from a study of T cell responses to AZD1222 COVID-19 vaccine. Produced via immunoSEQ multiplex PCR; TCRdb's table is partial and in-frame only. The repertoire has some 120,000 clones, approximately 90% of them found once; the top ten carry around 10%. This CDR3 has 13 amino acids. Trimming took 3 bases from V and 8 from J; bases not matched to a gene: 3. Germline V gene lookup returns CDR1 LGHDT and CDR2 YNNKEL (reference sequence). This specimen was peripheral blood, taken on day 0 of MenACWY control vaccination. The rearrangement links TRBV3-1 (or the pseudogene TRBV3-2) to TRBJ2-1; TRBD2 matches at 8 bases. The TCR comes from an adult in good health. The CDR3 here is CASSQAGGDEQFF. The CDR3 DNA is TGTGCCAGCAGCCAGGCGGGGGGCGATGAGCAGTTCTTC.